The 22 T cell receptor beta chains in this list originate from one sample, sequenced in a study of T-cell reconstitution after alpha-beta-depleted transplantation in children. A library of TCRbeta sequences, prepared with unique molecular identifiers, was generated. MiXCR was run by TCRdb on the PCR reads, yielding one entry per CDR3 protein. Of approximately 350,000 distinct CDR3 sequences listed, 10% to 13% are singletons. This sample comprised PBMCs from the stem cell graft donor, obtained from the stem cell graft. All receptors derive from a human donor who donated a stem cell graft to a child with acute lymphoblastic leukemia.

At least ten counts were recorded for this clonotype. This chain links TRBV20-1 with TRBJ2-1; 9 bases line up with TRBD2. Germline CDR1 reads DFQATT; CDR2 reads SNEGSKA (reference sequence). CDR3 length: 15 residues. V trimming: 2 bases; J trimming: 3 bases; junction bases outside the gene matches: 5. The CDR3: CSARSAGGIYNEQFF. The CDR3 nucleotides read TGCAGTGCTAGATCGGCGGGAGGGATCTACAATGAGCAGTTCTTC.

The rearrangement joins TRBV19 to TRBJ1-2; no clear D gene. Germline lookup yields CDR1 LNHDA and CDR2 SQIVND (reference sequence). The CDR3 is 13 residues long. The ends were cut back, 3 bases at V and 0 bases at J, with 5 bases in the middle. The CDR3 coding sequence is TGTGCCAGTAGTATCGCAGCTAACTATGGCTACACCTTC. It translates to CASSIAANYGYTF.

This chain joins TRBV29-1 and TRBJ1-4; the D is unclear. V dropped 6 bases and J dropped 1 base, with 3 bases sitting between them. Germline V gene lookup returns CDR1 SQVTM and CDR2 ANQGSEA. This CDR3 region has 11 residues. The CDR3 region has the DNA TGCAGCGTAAGAACTAATGAAAAACTGTTTTTT. It translates to CSVRTNEKLFF.

This clonotype was detected only a few times. V usage is TRBV11-3 and J usage is TRBJ2-5, with D perhaps TRBD1 (5 bases). The CDR3 spans 15 residues. V was trimmed by 5 bases and J by 5 bases, leaving 18 bases between them. Germline lookup yields CDR1 SGHNT and CDR2 YENEEA. The CDR3 bases are TGTGCCAGCAGCGAAAGACCAGGGCCGTACGAGACCCAGTACTTC. Protein sequence: CASSERPGPYETQYF. The variable domain in full, with the rest retrieved from reference TRBV11-3 and TRBJ2-5, is EAGVVQSPRYKIIEKKQPVAFWCNPISGHNTLYWYLQNLGQGPELLIRYENEEAVDDSQLPKDRFSAERLKGVDSTLKIQPAELGDSAVYLCASSERPGPYETQYFGPGTRLLVL.

This clonotype was found a few times. J is TRBJ2-3 and V is TRBV20-1; D tentatively reads TRBD1 or TRBD2 (7 bases each). V was cut by 4 bases and J by 4 bases, with 21 bases left in between. The CDR3 sequence is 16 residues long. Germline CDR1 reads DFQATT; CDR2 reads SNEGSKA (reference sequence). The CDR3 loop is CSAIPGGSGGADTQYF. DNA for the CDR3: TGCAGTGCTATACCAGGGGGGTCGGGAGGTGCAGATACGCAGTATTTT.

At least ten counts were recorded for this clonotype. The chain uses TRBV20-1 and TRBJ2-3; 9 nucleotides match TRBD2. Germline CDR1 DFQATT, CDR2 SNEGSKA (reference sequence). Trimming removed 1 base from V and 1 base from J; junction bases left unmatched: 3. This CDR3 is 15 amino acids long. CDR3 protein: CSARGGRGGTDTQYF. The CDR3 nucleotides are TGCAGTGCTAGAGGCGGGAGGGGCGGCACAGATACGCAGTATTTT.

The gene calls are TRBV28 and TRBJ2-7; D gene unclear. Trimming took off 3 bases at V and 6 bases at J, with 9 bases between the two ends. The germline V gene encodes CDR1 MDHEN and CDR2 SYDVKM. This CDR3 contains 12 residues. CDR3 in amino acids: CASSFPDREQYF. The CDR3 DNA reads as TGTGCCAGCAGTTTCCCAGACCGCGAGCAGTACTTC.

The sample holds many counts of this clonotype. The V call is TRBV5-1, the J call TRBJ1-4; no definite D call. Trimming removed 4 bases from V and 0 bases from J, with 7 bases in between. This CDR3 spans 14 amino acids. CDR1 is SGHRS, CDR2 YFSETQ, per germline. The CDR3 DNA follows: TGCGCCAGCAGCCCTCAAGCAACTAATGAAAAACTGTTTTTT. Translating gives CASSPQATNEKLFF.

Ten or more counts support this clonotype. CDR3 nucleotide sequence: TGTGCCAGCAGCCGCCGGGGCCCTGAGTCGACAGATACGCAGTATTTT. Encoded protein: CASSRRGPESTDTQYF. The V gene is TRBV4-2, the J gene TRBJ2-3; D is possibly TRBD1 or TRBD2 (5 bases each). The CDR3 runs 16 residues. The V gene's germline CDR1 is LGHNA and CDR2 YNFKEQ. Trimming took off 4 bases at V and 3 bases at J, with 17 bases between the two ends.

This clonotype has ten or more counts. This chain uses TRBV15 with TRBJ2-3; 9 bases fit TRBD2. In germline, CDR1 is LNHNV, CDR2 YYDKDF (reference sequence). The ends lost 0 bases at V and 3 bases at J; junction bases unmatched: 7. This CDR3 region has 17 residues. The CDR3 DNA reads as TGTGCCACCAGCAGAGATCTCCTTAGCGGGAGAACAGATACGCAGTATTTT. It encodes CATSRDLLSGRTDTQYF.

This chain connects TRBV7-8 to TRBJ2-3; either TRBD1 or TRBD2 may supply D (7 bases each). With 5 bases removed from V and 3 bases from J, the gap between germline ends came to 18 bases. This CDR3 contains 16 residues. Germline V CDR1 and CDR2: SGHVS, FQNEAQ. CDR3 sequence reads: CASSPGGGARTDTQYF. DNA of the CDR3: TGTGCCAGCAGCCCAGGGGGGGGGGCTCGTACAGATACGCAGTATTTT.

This clonotype was seen at least ten times. The chain recombines TRBV15 with TRBJ2-3; 11 nucleotides match TRBD2. Germline V gene data show CDR1 as LNHNV and CDR2 as YYDKDF (reference sequence). Trimming cost V 1 base and J 3 bases; bases outside gene matches: 0. The CDR3 has 15 amino acids. The CDR3 sequence: CATSRGTSGTDTQYF. CDR3 nucleotide sequence: TGTGCCACCAGCAGAGGGACTAGCGGGACAGATACGCAGTATTTT. Full variable domain (rest looked up from reference TRBV15 and TRBJ2-3): DAMVIQNPRYQVTQFGKPVTLSCSQTLNHNVMYWYQQKSSQAPKLLFHYYDKDFNNEADTPDNFQSRRPNTSFCFLDIRSPGLGDTAMYLCATSRGTSGTDTQYFGPGTRLTVL.

This clonotype was seen at least ten times. The V gene is TRBV28, the J gene TRBJ2-3; the D gene is possibly TRBD1 (6 bases). Trimming took 6 bases from V and 5 from J, leaving 21 bases between them. The CDR3 sequence is 16 residues long. From germline, CDR1 is MDHEN and CDR2 SYDVKM. The CDR3 coding sequence is TGTGCCAGCAGCTCTTGGGACAAAACACTCGAAGATACGCAGTATTTT. Protein product: CASSSWDKTLEDTQYF.

In the case of this clonotype: The germline gene is not matched at one end of the junction; a read error may be the cause. The chain is built from TRBV3-1 and TRBJ2-2; D is possibly TRBD1 (6 bases). The CDR3 is 16 residues long. Germline values: CDR1 LGHDT, CDR2 YNNKEL (reference sequence). CDR3 in amino acids: CASSQDFGTNTGKLFF. In DNA, the CDR3 is TGTGCCAGCAGCCAAGATTTCGGGACAAACACCGGGAAGCTGTTTTTT. Variable domain in full (rest from reference TRBV3-1 and TRBJ2-2): DTAVSQTPKYLVTQMGNDKSIKCEQNLGHDTMYWYKQDSKKFLKIMFSYNNKELIINETVPNRFSPKSPDKAHLNLHINSLELGDSAVYFCASSQDFGTNTGKLFFGEGSRLTVL.

The chain couples TRBV30 to TRBJ1-1; D ambiguous. The CDR3 totals 10 residues. Per germline, CDR1 GTSNPN and CDR2 SVGIG (reference sequence). V dropped 4 bases and J dropped 2 bases, with 2 bases sitting between them. The CDR3 nucleotides read TGTGCCTGGATTAACACTGAAGCTTTCTTT. Translating it yields CAWINTEAFF.

This clonotype came up a few times. The V call is TRBV29-1, the J call TRBJ1-5; 7 nucleotides match TRBD1. Germline V gene lookup returns CDR1 SQVTM and CDR2 ANQGSEA. The CDR3 spans 12 residues. V shed 6 bases, J shed 4 bases, and the junction held 3 bases outside the gene matches. The CDR3 region is CSVRQGNQPQHF. The CDR3, as DNA: TGCAGCGTCAGACAGGGAAATCAGCCCCAGCATTTT.

This chain uses TRBV7-9 with TRBJ1-4; D is perhaps TRBD1 (6 bases). The CDR3 runs to 16 residues. Per the germline V gene, CDR1 is SEHNR and CDR2 is FQNEAQ (reference sequence). V lost 8 bases and J 2 bases, leaving 18 bases between the germline ends. The CDR3 coding sequence is TGTGCCAGCGAGGACAGCCCCCCCCTGACTAATGAAAAACTGTTTTTT. This codes for CASEDSPPLTNEKLFF.

The sample holds a few counts of this clonotype. The V gene is TRBV12-3 or TRBV12-4, the J gene TRBJ1-2; the D is unclear. Trimming shortened V by 4 bases and J by 2 bases, and 14 bases separated the two germline ends. This CDR3 is 15 amino acids long. Here the CDR3 reads CASSSHNLGNYGYTF. DNA of the CDR3: TGTGCCAGCAGTTCCCATAACTTGGGGAACTATGGCTACACCTTC.

This clonotype occurred a few times. V is TRBV29-1 and J is TRBJ1-2; 8 bases line up with TRBD1. The CDR3 length is 14 residues. The ends lost 6 bases at V and 13 bases at J; junction bases unmatched: 19. Germline V lookup: CDR1 SQVTM, CDR2 ANQGSEA. CDR3 sequence (DNA): TGCAGCGTCGGCCAAGGACAGGGAACCCTGGTCGGCACCTTC. Its translation: CSVGQGQGTLVGTF.

This chain links TRBV7-9 with TRBJ2-1; D gene ambiguous. The CDR3 totals 14 residues. Trimming removed 5 bases from V and 4 bases from J, with 12 bases in between. The V gene's germline CDR1 is SEHNR and CDR2 FQNEAQ (reference sequence). The CDR3 spells CASSRHKGYNEQFF. CDR3 nucleotides: TGTGCCAGCAGCCGGCATAAGGGTTACAATGAGCAGTTCTTC.

This clonotype was seen a few times. This rearrangement joins TRBV20-1 to TRBJ1-2; tentative D call: TRBD1 (5 bases). Germline values: CDR1 DFQATT, CDR2 SNEGSKA (reference sequence). This CDR3 has 15 amino acids. Trimming cost V 6 bases and J 2 bases, with 19 bases left between them. CDR3 protein: CSAPGVGGGNYGYTF. CDR3 in DNA: TGCAGTGCGCCGGGGGTAGGTGGGGGAAACTATGGCTACACCTTC.

This clonotype was picked up many times. The chain joins TRBV11-1 to TRBJ2-3; tentatively, D is TRBD2 (6 bases). The germline CDR1 and CDR2 sequences are SGHAT and FQDESV (reference sequence). The CDR3 covers 14 residues. V was pared by 6 bases and J by 0 bases, with 10 bases between. CDR3 protein: CASRAGRSTDTQYF. The CDR3 DNA follows: TGTGCCAGCAGGGCGGGACGGAGCACAGATACGCAGTATTTT. The full variable domain, completed using reference TRBV11-1 and TRBJ2-3, is EAEVAQSPRYKITEKSQAVAFWCDPISGHATLYWYRQILGQGPELLVQFQDESVVDDSQLPKDRFSAERLKGVDSTLKIQPAELGDSAMYLCASRAGRSTDTQYFGPGTRLTVL.